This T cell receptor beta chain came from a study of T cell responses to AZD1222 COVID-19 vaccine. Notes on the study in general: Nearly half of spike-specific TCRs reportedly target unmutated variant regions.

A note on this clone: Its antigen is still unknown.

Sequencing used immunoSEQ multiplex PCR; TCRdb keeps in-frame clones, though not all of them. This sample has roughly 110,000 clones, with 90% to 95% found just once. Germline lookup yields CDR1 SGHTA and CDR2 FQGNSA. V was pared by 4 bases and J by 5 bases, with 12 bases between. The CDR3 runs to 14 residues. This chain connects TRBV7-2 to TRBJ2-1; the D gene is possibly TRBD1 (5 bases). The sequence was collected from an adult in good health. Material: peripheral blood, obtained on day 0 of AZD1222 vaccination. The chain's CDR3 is CASSSRSRDNEQFF. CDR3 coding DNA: TGTGCCAGCAGCTCACGTAGCAGGGACAATGAGCAGTTCTTC.